The clone carrying this T cell receptor beta chain appeared a few times. The germline gives CDR1 MNHNY, CDR2 SVGAGI (reference sequence). Trimming left V 10 bases short and J 3 bases short, with 12 bases between. The CDR3 loop spans 12 amino acids. This sample was included in a study of human T cells and chemical hapten exposure. MiXCR, run by TCRdb on the RACE reads, gives a single entry per CDR3 protein. Among fewer than 200,000 distinct CDR3 sequences, under 25% were seen once, and the ten largest hold approximately 6.7%. Time point indicated: patch test 1, 2 weeks after DPC sensitization. Treatment denoted: therapeutic diphenylcyclopropenone sensitization with weekly scalp DPC.

This sequence originates from a woman aged 50 to 60 with alopecia areata. Some clones in this sample may be carry-over from other donors' samples. Sequencing used whole blood, obtained in connection with sensitization to the hapten diphenylcyclopropenone (DPC). V is TRBV6-6 and J is TRBJ1-2, with TRBD1 as a possible D gene (5 bases). CDR3 coding DNA: TGTGCCACCAACTTGGGGGACTATGGCTACACCTTC. This encodes CATNLGDYGYTF.